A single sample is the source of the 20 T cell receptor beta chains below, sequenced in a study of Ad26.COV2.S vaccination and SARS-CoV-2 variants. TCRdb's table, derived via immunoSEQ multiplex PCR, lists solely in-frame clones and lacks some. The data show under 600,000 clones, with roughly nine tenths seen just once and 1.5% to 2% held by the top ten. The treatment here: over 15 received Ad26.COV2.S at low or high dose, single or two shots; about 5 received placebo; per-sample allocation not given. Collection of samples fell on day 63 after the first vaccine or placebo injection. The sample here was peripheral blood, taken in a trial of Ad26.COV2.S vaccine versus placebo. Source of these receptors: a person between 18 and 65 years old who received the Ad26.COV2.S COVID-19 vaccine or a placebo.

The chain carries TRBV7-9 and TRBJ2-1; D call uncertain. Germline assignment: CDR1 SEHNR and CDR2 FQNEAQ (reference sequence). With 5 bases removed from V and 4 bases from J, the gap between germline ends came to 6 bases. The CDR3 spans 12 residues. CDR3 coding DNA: TGTGCCAGCAGCCAAGAGTACAATGAGCAGTTCTTC. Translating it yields CASSQEYNEQFF.

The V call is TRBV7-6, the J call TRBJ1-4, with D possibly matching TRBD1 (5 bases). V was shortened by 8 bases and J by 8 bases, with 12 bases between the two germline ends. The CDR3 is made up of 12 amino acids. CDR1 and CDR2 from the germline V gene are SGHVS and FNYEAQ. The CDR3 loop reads CASGGTIEKLFF. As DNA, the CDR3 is TGTGCCAGCGGGGGAACTATCGAAAAACTGTTTTTT.

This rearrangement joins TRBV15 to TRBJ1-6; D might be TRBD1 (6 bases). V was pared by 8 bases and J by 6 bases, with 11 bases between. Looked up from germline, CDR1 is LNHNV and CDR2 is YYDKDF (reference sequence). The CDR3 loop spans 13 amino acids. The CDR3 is CATQDRSNSPLHF. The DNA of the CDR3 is TGTGCCACCCAAGACAGGAGTAATTCACCCCTCCACTTT.

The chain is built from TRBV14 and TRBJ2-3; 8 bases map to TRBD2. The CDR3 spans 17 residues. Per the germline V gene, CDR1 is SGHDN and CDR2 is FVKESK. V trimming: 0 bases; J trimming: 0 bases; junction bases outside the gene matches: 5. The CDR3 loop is CASSQDRLATSTDTQYF. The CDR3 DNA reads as TGTGCCAGCAGCCAAGATCGACTAGCGACTAGCACAGATACGCAGTATTTT.

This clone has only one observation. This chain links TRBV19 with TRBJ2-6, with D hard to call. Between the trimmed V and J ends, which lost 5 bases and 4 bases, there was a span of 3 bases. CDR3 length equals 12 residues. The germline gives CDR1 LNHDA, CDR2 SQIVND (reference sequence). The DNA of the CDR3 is TGTGCCAGTAGTGTGGGGGCCAACGTCCTGACTTTC. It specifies CASSVGANVLTF.

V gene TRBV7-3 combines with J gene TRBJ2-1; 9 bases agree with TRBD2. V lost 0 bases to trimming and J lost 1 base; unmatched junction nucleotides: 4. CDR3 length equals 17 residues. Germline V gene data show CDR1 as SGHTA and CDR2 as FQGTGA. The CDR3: CASSLTAGGPSYNEQFF. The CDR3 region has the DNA TGTGCCAGCAGCTTAACGGCGGGAGGGCCGTCCTACAATGAGCAGTTCTTC.

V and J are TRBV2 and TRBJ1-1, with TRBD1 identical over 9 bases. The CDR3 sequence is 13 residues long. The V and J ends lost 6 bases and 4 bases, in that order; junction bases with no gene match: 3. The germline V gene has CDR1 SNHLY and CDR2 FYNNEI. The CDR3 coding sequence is TGTGCCAGCAGCGGGACAGGGCCCACTGAAGCTTTCTTT. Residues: CASSGTGPTEAFF.

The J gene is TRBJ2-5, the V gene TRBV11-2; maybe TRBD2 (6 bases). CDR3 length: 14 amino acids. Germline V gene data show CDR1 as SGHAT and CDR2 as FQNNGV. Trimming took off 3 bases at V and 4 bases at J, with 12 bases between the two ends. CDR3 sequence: CASSFERVVETQYF. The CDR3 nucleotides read TGTGCCAGCAGCTTCGAGCGGGTGGTAGAGACCCAGTACTTC.

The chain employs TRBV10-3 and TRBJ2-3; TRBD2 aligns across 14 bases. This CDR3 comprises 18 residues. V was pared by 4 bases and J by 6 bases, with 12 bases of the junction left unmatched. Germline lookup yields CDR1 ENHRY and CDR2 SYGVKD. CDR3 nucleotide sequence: TGTGCCATCAGTGTGACCGGGACTAGCGGGAGTTTGCCCGATACGCAGTATTTT. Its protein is CAISVTGTSGSLPDTQYF.

CDR3 DNA sequence: TGTGCCAGCAGCTTACGGGAGTTCGCTGAAGCTTTCTTT. Amino acid sequence: CASSLREFAEAFF. The chain links TRBV7-2 to TRBJ1-1; D ambiguous. With 2 bases removed from V and 6 bases from J, the gap between germline ends came to 10 bases. The germline gives CDR1 SGHTA, CDR2 FQGNSA. There are 13 residues in the CDR3.

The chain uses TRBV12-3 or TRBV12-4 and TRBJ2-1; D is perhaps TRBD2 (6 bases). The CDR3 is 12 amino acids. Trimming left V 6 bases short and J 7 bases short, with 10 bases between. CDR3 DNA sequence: TGTGCCAGCAGATTGGGAGGAAATGAGCAGTTCTTC. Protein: CASRLGGNEQFF.

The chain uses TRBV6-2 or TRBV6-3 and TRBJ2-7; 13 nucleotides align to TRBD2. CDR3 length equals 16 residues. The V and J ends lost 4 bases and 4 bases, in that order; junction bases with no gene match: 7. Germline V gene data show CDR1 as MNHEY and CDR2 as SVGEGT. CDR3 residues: CASSSLTSGRSYEQYF. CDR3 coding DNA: TGTGCCAGCAGTTCCCTGACTAGCGGGAGGTCGTACGAGCAGTACTTC.

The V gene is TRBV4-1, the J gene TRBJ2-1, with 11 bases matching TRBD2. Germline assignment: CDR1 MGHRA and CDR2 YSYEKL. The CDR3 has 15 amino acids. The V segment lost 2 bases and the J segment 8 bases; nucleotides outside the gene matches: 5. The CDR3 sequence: CASSQPLAGVYEQFF. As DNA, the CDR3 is TGCGCCAGCAGCCAACCACTAGCGGGAGTTTATGAGCAGTTCTTC.

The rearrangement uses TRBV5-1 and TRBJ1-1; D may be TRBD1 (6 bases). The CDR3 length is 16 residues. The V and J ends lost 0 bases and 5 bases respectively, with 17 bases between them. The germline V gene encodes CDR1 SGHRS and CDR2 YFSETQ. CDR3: CASSLGYGGQLTEAFF. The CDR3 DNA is TGCGCCAGCAGCTTGGGGTACGGGGGGCAACTGACTGAAGCTTTCTTT.

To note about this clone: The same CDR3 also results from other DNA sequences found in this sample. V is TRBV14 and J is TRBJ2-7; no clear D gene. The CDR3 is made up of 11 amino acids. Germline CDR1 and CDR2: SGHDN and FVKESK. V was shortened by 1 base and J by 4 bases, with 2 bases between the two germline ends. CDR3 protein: CASSQGYEQYF. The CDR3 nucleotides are TGTGCCAGCAGCCAAGGTTACGAGCAGTACTTC.

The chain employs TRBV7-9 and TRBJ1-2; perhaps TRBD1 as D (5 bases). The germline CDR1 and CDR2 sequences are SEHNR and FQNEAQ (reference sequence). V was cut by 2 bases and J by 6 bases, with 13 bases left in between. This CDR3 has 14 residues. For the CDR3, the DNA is TGTGCCAGCAGCTTATTCGAGGGGCCGGATGGCTACACCTTC. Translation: CASSLFEGPDGYTF.

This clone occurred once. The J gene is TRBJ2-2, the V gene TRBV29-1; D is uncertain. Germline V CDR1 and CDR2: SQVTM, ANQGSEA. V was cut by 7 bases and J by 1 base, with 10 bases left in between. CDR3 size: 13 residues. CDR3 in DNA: TGCAGCGCCGATTGGGGGAACACCGGGGAGCTGTTTTTT. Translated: CSADWGNTGELFF.

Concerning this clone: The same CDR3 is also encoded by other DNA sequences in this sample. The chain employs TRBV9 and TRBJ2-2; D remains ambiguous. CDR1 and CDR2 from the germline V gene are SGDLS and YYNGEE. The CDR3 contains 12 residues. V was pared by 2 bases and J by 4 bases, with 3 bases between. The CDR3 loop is CASSVGTGELFF. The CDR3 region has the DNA TGTGCCAGCAGCGTTGGCACCGGGGAGCTGTTTTTT.

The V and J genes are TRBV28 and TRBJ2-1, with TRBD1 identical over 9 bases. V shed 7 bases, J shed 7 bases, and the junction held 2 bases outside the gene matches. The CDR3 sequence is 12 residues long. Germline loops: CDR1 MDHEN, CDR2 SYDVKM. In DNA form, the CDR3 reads TGTGCCAGCATGGGACAGGGAAATGAGCAGTTCTTC. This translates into CASMGQGNEQFF.

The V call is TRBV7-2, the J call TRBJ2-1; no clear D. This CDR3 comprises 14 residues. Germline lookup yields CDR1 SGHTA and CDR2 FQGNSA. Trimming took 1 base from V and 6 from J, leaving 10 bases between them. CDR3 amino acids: CASSLVHFGNEQFF. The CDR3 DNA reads TGTGCCAGCAGCTTAGTTCACTTTGGCAATGAGCAGTTCTTC.